What follows is one TCR beta chain and its context. Its specificity is not known. These data belong to a study of Ad26.COV2.S vaccination and SARS-CoV-2 variants. Study information: The Ad26.COV2.S arm of the COV1001 trial was where the donor was placed. Dosing was one shot or two shots 56 days apart. Study-wide findings and caveats: Measures of TCR breadth and depth may have fallen short of total T cell responses.

Treatment indicated: roughly 19 received Ad26.COV2.S at low or high dose, single or two shots; roughly five received placebo; per-sample allocation not given. The study sampled participants on day 63 after the first vaccine or placebo injection. Some clones are missing from TCRdb's copy, which holds only in-frame ones; the method was immunoSEQ multiplex PCR. The repertoire holds about 400,000 clones, with roughly 80% as singletons. This CDR3 region has 14 residues. V was pared by 1 base and J by 3 bases, with 7 bases between. The germline V gene has CDR1 LNHDA and CDR2 SQIVND (reference sequence). The chain is built from TRBV19 and TRBJ1-3; D remains unclear. This specimen was peripheral blood, taken in a trial of Ad26.COV2.S vaccine versus placebo. The TCR originated in a person aged 18-65 years who received the Ad26.COV2.S COVID-19 vaccine or a placebo. CDR3 amino acids: CASSIGPNGNTIYF. CDR3 DNA: TGTGCCAGTAGTATAGGGCCAAATGGAAACACCATATATTTT.